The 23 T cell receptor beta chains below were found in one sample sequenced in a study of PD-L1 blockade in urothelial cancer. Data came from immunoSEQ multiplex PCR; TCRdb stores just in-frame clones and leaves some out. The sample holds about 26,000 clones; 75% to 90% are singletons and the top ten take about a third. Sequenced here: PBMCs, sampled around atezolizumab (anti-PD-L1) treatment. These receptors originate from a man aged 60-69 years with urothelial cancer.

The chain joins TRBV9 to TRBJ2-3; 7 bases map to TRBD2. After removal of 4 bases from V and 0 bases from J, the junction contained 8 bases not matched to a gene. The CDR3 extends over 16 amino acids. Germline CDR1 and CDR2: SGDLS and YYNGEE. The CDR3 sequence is CASSKISGSSTDTQYF. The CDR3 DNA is TGTGCCAGCAGCAAAATTAGCGGGTCTAGCACAGATACGCAGTATTTT.

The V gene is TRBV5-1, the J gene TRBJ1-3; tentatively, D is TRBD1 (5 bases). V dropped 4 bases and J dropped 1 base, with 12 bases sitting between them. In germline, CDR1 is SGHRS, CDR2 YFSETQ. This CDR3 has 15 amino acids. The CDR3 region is CASSGAPASGNTIYF. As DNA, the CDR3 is TGCGCCAGCAGCGGGGCCCCAGCGTCTGGAAACACCATATATTTT. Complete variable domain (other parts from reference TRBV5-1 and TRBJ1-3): KAGVTQTPRYLIKTRGQQVTLSCSPISGHRSVSWYQQTPGQGLQFLFEYFSETQRNKGNFPGRFSGRQFSNSRSEMNVSTLELGDSALYLCASSGAPASGNTIYFGEGSWLTVV.

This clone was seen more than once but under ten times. The CDR3 sequence: CASGQGLNSPLHF. DNA of the CDR3: TGTGCCAGCGGCCAGGGTCTTAATTCACCCCTCCACTTT. This rearrangement joins TRBV11-2 to TRBJ1-6; a weak D match, TRBD1 (5 bases). Per germline, CDR1 SGHAT and CDR2 FQNNGV. V lost 8 bases and J lost 6, with 11 bases in between. The CDR3 is 13 residues long. Variable domain in full (rest from reference TRBV11-2 and TRBJ1-6): EAGVAQSPRYKIIEKRQSVAFWCNPISGHATLYWYQQILGQGPKLLIQFQNNGVVDDSQLPKDRFSAERLKGVDSTLKIQPAKLEDSAVYLCASGQGLNSPLHFGNGTRLTVT.

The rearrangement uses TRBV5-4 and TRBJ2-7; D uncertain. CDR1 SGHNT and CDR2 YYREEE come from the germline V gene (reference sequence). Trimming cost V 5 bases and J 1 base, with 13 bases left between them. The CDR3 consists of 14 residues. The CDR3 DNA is TGTGCCAGCAGTTTGATGGCGGATTCCTACGAGCAGTACTTC. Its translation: CASSLMADSYEQYF.

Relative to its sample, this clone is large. The CDR3 DNA follows: TGCGCCAGCAGCCGGGGGGTAGCGGGAGGACTCACAGATACGCAGTATTTT. This encodes CASSRGVAGGLTDTQYF. The chain carries TRBV5-1 and TRBJ2-3; 10 bases agree with TRBD2. The V segment lost 4 bases and the J segment 2 bases; nucleotides outside the gene matches: 10. Germline V gene data show CDR1 as SGHRS and CDR2 as YFSETQ. The CDR3 is made up of 17 amino acids.

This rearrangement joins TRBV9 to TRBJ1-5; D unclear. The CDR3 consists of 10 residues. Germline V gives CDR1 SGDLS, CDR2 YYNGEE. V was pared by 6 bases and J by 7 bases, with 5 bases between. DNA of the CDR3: TGTGCCAGCACAGGACAGCCCCAGCATTTT. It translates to CASTGQPQHF.

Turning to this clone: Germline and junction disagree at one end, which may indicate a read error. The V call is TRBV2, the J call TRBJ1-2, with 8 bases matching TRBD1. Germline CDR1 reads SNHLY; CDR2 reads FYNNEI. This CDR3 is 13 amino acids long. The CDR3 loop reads CASSENVAGGYHF. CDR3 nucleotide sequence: TGTGCCAGCAGTGAAAATGTGGCAGGGGGCTATCACTTC.

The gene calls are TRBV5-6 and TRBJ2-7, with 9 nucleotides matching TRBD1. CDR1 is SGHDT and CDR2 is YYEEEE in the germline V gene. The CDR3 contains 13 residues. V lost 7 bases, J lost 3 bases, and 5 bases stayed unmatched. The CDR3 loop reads CASGSTGGYEQYF. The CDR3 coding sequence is TGTGCCAGCGGGTCGACAGGGGGCTACGAGCAGTACTTC.

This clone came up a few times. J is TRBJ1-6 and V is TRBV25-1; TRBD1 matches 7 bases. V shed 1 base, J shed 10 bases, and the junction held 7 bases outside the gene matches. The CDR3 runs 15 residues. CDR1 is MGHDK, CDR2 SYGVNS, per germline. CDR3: CASSEFKQGPSPLHF. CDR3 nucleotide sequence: TGTGCCAGCAGTGAATTTAAACAGGGGCCATCACCCCTCCACTTT.

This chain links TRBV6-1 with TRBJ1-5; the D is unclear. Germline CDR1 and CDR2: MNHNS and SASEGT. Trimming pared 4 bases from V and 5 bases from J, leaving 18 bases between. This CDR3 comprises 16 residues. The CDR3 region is CASSANRFPLHQPQHF. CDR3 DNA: TGTGCCAGCAGTGCGAACAGATTTCCATTACATCAGCCCCAGCATTTT.

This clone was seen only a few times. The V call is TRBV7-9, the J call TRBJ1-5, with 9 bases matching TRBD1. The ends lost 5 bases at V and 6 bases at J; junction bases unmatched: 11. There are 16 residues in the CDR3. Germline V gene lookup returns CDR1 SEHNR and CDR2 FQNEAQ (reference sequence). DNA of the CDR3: TGTGCCAGCAGCCCAGGTTTTGGGACAGGGCGTCAGCCCCAGCATTTT. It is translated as CASSPGFGTGRQPQHF.

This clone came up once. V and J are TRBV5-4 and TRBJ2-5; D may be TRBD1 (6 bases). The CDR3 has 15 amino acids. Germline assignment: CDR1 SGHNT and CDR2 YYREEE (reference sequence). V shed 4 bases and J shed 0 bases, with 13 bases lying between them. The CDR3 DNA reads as TGTGCCAGCAGCCGGACAGACGGATACCAAGAGACCCAGTACTTC. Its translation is CASSRTDGYQETQYF.

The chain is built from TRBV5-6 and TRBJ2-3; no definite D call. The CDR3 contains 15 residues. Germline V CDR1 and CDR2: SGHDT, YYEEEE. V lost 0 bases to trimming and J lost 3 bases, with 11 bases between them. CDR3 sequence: CASSLGLKKTDTQYF. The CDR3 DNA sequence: TGTGCCAGCAGCTTGGGACTTAAGAAGACAGATACGCAGTATTTT.

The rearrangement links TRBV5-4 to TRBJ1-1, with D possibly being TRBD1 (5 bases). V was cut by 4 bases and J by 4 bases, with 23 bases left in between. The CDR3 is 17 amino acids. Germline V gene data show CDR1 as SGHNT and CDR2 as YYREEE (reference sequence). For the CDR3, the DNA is TGTGCCAGCAGCGTCTTTCGGGGGACTACCTTACGCACTGAAGCTTTCTTT. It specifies CASSVFRGTTLRTEAFF.

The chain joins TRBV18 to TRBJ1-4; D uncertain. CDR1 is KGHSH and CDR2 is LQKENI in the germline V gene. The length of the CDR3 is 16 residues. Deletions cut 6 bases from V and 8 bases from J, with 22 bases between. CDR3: CASSPLPVRLGEKLFF. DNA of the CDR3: TGTGCCAGCTCGCCTCTTCCCGTCAGGTTAGGCGAAAAACTGTTTTTT.

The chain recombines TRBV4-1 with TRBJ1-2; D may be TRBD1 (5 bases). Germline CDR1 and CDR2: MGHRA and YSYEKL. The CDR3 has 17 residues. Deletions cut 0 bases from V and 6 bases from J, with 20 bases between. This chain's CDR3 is CASSQDREGAQFDGYTF. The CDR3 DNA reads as TGCGCCAGCAGCCAAGACAGGGAGGGAGCGCAGTTTGATGGCTACACCTTC.

CDR3 DNA sequence: TGTGCCAGCAGTCCCCCGGGACAGGTCACCGGGGAGCTGTTTTTT. As protein: CASSPPGQVTGELFF. This chain uses TRBV6-6 with TRBJ2-2; 8 positions agree with TRBD1. The trim removed 5 bases at V and 4 bases at J, leaving 6 bases unmatched. The CDR3 is made up of 15 amino acids. In germline, CDR1 is MNHNY, CDR2 SVGAGI (reference sequence).

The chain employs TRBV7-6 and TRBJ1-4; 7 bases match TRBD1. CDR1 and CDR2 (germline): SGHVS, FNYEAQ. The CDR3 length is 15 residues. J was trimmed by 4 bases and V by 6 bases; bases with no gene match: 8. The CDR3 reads CASSPSGGLNEKLFF. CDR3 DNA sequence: TGTGCCAGCAGTCCCTCAGGGGGGCTTAATGAAAAACTGTTTTTT.

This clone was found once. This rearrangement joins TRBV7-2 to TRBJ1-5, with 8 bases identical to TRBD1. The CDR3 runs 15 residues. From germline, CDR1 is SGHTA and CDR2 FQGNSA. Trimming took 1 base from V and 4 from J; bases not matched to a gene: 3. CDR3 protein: CASSLGQGWNQPQHF. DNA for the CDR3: TGTGCCAGCAGCTTAGGACAGGGGTGGAATCAGCCCCAGCATTTT.

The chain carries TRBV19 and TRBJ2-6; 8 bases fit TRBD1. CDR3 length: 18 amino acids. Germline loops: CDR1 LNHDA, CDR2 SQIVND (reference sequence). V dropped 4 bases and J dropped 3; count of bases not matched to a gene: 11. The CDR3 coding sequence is TGTGCCAGTAGTAGGCAGGGGGCGCAGGGATTTGGGGCCAACGTCCTGACTTTC. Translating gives CASSRQGAQGFGANVLTF.

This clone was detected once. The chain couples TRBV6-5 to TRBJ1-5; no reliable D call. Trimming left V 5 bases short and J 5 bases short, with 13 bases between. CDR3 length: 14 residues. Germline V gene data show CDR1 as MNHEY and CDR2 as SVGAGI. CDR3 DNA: TGTGCCAGCAGTCCCCATGGCCGGGATCAGCCCCAGCATTTT. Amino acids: CASSPHGRDQPQHF.

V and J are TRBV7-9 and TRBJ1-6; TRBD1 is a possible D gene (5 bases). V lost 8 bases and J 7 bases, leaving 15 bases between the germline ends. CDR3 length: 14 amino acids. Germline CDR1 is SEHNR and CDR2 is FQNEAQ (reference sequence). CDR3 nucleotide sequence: TGTGCCAGCGCCCCCGACAGACAGAATTCACCCCTCCACTTT. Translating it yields CASAPDRQNSPLHF. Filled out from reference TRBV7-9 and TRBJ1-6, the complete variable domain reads DTGVSQNPRHKITKRGQNVTFRCDPISEHNRLYWYRQTLGQGPEFLTYFQNEAQLEKSRLLSDRFSAERPKGSFSTLEIQRTEQGDSAMYLCASAPDRQNSPLHFGNGTRLTVT.

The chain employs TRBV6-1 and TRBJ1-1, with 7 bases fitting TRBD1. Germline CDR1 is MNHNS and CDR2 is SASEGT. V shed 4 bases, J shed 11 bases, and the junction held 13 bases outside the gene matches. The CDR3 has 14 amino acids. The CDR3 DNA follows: TGTGCCAGCAGTGTTGCTCTTGACAGGGTAGGGGCTTTCTTT. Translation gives CASSVALDRVGAFF.